This T cell receptor beta chain was sequenced in a study of human T cells and chemical hapten exposure. The time point here: patch test 3, about 24 weeks after DPC sensitization. Treatment of the sample: therapeutic diphenylcyclopropenone sensitization with weekly scalp DPC. Ahead of each patch test application, blood was drawn. Participating donors were patients with alopecia, aged 18 to 70 years, considered appropriate candidates for DPC. A single record per CDR3 protein comes from TCRdb applying MiXCR to the RACE reads. There are 50,000 to 70,000 distinct CDR3 sequences in the sample; over 10% occur only once, and roughly 2.3% lies in the top ten. This clonotype was seen a few times. Its antigen remains unknown. Study-wide results and limits: Against controls, expanded TCRs gave rise to significantly more large CDR3 similarity clusters. Sensitizing to DPC left TCRs with a frequency above 1 in 1000 unaltered.

The source material was whole blood, sampled in connection with sensitization to the hapten diphenylcyclopropenone (DPC). The receptor's source is a man aged 30-40 years with alopecia areata. Some clones in this sample may be carry-over from other donors' samples.

The CDR3 protein is CASSQDNEQFF. The CDR3 DNA reads TGTGCCAGCTCACAAGACAATGAGCAGTTCTTC. The rearrangement uses TRBV18 and TRBJ2-1; D call uncertain. Trimming took 4 bases from V and 5 from J, leaving 3 bases between them. The CDR3 is 11 residues long. Germline V lookup: CDR1 KGHSH, CDR2 LQKENI.